This TCR beta chain was sequenced during a study of cytomegalovirus exposure and HLA in healthy donors listed by TCRdb under 2017. Study-level background: A later analysis indicated that the roughly 130 validation repertoires were generated on the platform also employed for the 700 or so repertoires of the first cohort. Besides the first cohort of around 700 subjects, a separate validation cohort made up of 120 or so different subjects was used. The study aimed to test whether cataloging public T cell receptors could reveal signatures of past pathogen exposure. High-throughput TCR immunosequencing, statistical association of individual TCRs with disease status, and machine learning were combined to predict cytomegalovirus infection status. On the study overall, not on this receptor specifically: The study listed 150 to 200 TCR beta chains as associated with cytomegalovirus. A later analysis found that TCRs clustered in the first cohort also tended to co-occur in the 120 or so validation repertoires, with more than 90% of cluster scores above 0. In vitro tests confirmed that a few of the cytomegalovirus-associated TCR beta chains recognize cytomegalovirus antigens. The authors suggested that the approach could potentially be generalized to other disease states and immunological phenotypes. Across donors, most TCR sequences were observed very rarely, whereas some public TCRs were present in many individuals. A later analysis lacked HLA typing for the validation cohort, so it scored co-occurrence in that cohort across all 130 or so repertoires. The classifier was reported to diagnose cytomegalovirus status with high specificity and sensitivity in both the original and validation cohorts.

The library was built by means of the immunoSEQ multiplex PCR assay. Per the authors' processing: To diagnose cytomegalovirus status from the catalog of TCR beta chain sequences, a statistical classification framework was built. This immuneACCESS table, as held by TCRdb, lists in-frame sequences with V and J called but not all clones. Of the missing ones, under half trace to an unresolved V gene in checked studies; the others have no known cause. V and J calls and clone size are as listed in that table; D and trimming were resolved from the DNA. The sample data list approximately 100,000 clones, and roughly 84% of these were observed just once. Together, the top ten hold over 6% of the sample. The donors belonged to the validation cohort of over a hundred subjects, which was separate from the approximately 700-subject first cohort. As to this clone: This clone's antigen is unknown. There are no base qualities to consult, and no much larger clone falls within one base.

The sequenced sample was PBMCs. The origin of this receptor is a man aged 18 to 30 in good health and CMV-seropositive.

For the CDR3, the sequence is CASRAGTGPSEQYF. The bases read TGTGCCAGCAGAGCCGGGACAGGTCCCTCTGAGCAGTACTTC. The sequence joins TRBV6-1 to TRBJ2-7; the central 8 bases match TRBD1. The CDR3 runs 14 residues from the cysteine to the phenylalanine. The only DNA kept is the CDR3, 42 bases in frame from the first base. CDR1 MNHNS and CDR2 SASEGT are derived from the germline V gene. The V end gives up 6 bases and the J end 7 bases, leaving 11 bases in the junction not matched to a gene.